The 13 T cell receptor beta chains presented below share a single source sample, sequenced in a study of T-cell memory formation after mild COVID-19. TCRdb independently ran MiXCR on the 5' RACE reads; one entry per CDR3 protein. Of approximately 390,000 distinct CDR3 sequences listed, 16% are singletons. Source material: PBMCs or a T cell subset sorted from them (not recorded which). The receptor set was obtained from a man between 18 and 35 years old who had mild COVID-19 (a few samples of this study predate the infection). Cell type and time point are not known.

The table lists this clonotype with a few counts. This chain links TRBV6-2 or TRBV6-3 with TRBJ1-4; TRBD1 is a possible D gene (6 bases). The germline V and J ends were trimmed by 7 bases and 0 bases, with 24 bases remaining between them. Germline assignment: CDR1 MNHEY and CDR2 SVGEGT. CDR3 size: 19 residues. Here the CDR3 DNA reads TGTGCCAGCACCCCTCCGAGGGACATCCACGACACAACTAATGAAAAACTGTTTTTT. This sequence encodes CASTPPRDIHDTTNEKLFF.

This clonotype has a handful of counts. The rearrangement links TRBV20-1 to TRBJ2-5; tentative D call: TRBD1 (6 bases). Trimming cost V 0 bases and J 0 bases, with 14 bases left between them. Germline CDR1 reads DFQATT; CDR2 reads SNEGSKA (reference sequence). CDR3 length: 16 amino acids. CDR3 in DNA: TGCAGTGCTAGAGATTTGGACAGACCGTACCAAGAGACCCAGTACTTC. Translated: CSARDLDRPYQETQYF.

J is TRBJ2-3 and V is TRBV20-1; D gene uncertain. CDR1 is DFQATT and CDR2 is SNEGSKA in the germline V gene (reference sequence). Between the trimmed V and J ends, which lost 1 base and 0 bases, there was a span of 8 bases. The CDR3 is 14 residues long. The CDR3 coding sequence is TGCAGTGCTAGAGTCTCCACAAGCACAGATACGCAGTATTTT. It specifies CSARVSTSTDTQYF.

Only a few counts were recorded for this clonotype. This chain links TRBV4-3 with TRBJ1-1, with D possibly being TRBD1 (5 bases). The ends were cut back, 0 bases at V and 5 bases at J, with 13 bases in the middle. CDR3 length equals 15 residues. Germline V gives CDR1 LGHNA, CDR2 YSLEER. The CDR3 loop is CASSQDGFGGTEAFF. CDR3 sequence (DNA): TGCGCCAGCAGCCAAGACGGGTTCGGGGGGACTGAAGCTTTCTTT.

This clonotype was observed a few times. The genes are TRBV7-8 and TRBJ1-6, with a tentative D call TRBD1 (6 bases). This CDR3 comprises 16 residues. V was pared by 3 bases and J by 6 bases, with 15 bases between. Germline assignment: CDR1 SGHVS and CDR2 FQNEAQ. CDR3 residues: CASSLRTAIFNSPLHF. In DNA, the CDR3 is TGTGCCAGCAGCTTGCGGACAGCGATATTTAATTCACCCCTCCACTTT.

This rearrangement joins TRBV2 to TRBJ1-1; the D gene is possibly TRBD1 (6 bases). Trimming removed 6 bases at V and 4 bases at J, with 15 bases between. CDR1 and CDR2 (germline): SNHLY, FYNNEI. The CDR3 length is 14 residues. The CDR3 is CASRGTGQRTEAFF. CDR3 sequence (DNA): TGTGCCAGCAGGGGGACCGGACAGCGCACTGAAGCTTTCTTT.

This clonotype was picked up a small number of times. J is TRBJ2-2 and V is TRBV12-3 or TRBV12-4; possible D gene TRBD2, 6 bases. Trimming pared 3 bases from V and 2 bases from J, leaving 10 bases between. The length of the CDR3 is 15 residues. In DNA, the CDR3 is TGTGCCAGCAGTTTCGCGGGGCCTAACACCGGGGAGCTGTTTTTT. This translates into CASSFAGPNTGELFF.

The chain couples TRBV7-8 to TRBJ2-3; 11 bases fit TRBD2. There are 16 residues in the CDR3. Germline CDR1 and CDR2: SGHVS and FQNEAQ. V dropped 2 bases and J dropped 5; count of bases not matched to a gene: 6. In nucleotides, the CDR3 is TGTGCCAGCAGCTTACTACTAGCGGGGGTGAGAGATACGCAGTATTTT. Its protein product is CASSLLLAGVRDTQYF.

This clonotype was observed a few times. The CDR3, as DNA: TGCAGTGCTAGGGGGTGGTCAACTAATGAAAAACTGTTTTTT. Its translation is CSARGWSTNEKLFF. The chain combines TRBV20-1 with TRBJ1-4; unclear D gene. CDR1 is DFQATT and CDR2 is SNEGSKA in the germline V gene (reference sequence). CDR3 size: 14 residues. V shed 3 bases and J shed 0 bases, with 8 bases lying between them.

The sample holds a few counts of this clonotype. The chain combines TRBV4-1 with TRBJ2-3; 12 nucleotides line up with TRBD1. Germline loops: CDR1 MGHRA, CDR2 YSYEKL. V gave up 3 bases and J gave up 5 bases; unmatched junction bases: 6. This CDR3 contains 16 residues. CDR3 sequence reads: CASSQLGTGGRDTQYF. The CDR3 DNA follows: TGCGCCAGCAGCCAGTTGGGGACAGGGGGCCGAGATACGCAGTATTTT.

J is TRBJ2-5 and V is TRBV20-1, with D tentatively TRBD2 (6 bases). CDR1 and CDR2 from the germline V gene are DFQATT and SNEGSKA (reference sequence). Trimming removed 3 bases from V and 7 bases from J, with 15 bases in between. The length of the CDR3 is 13 residues. CDR3 bases: TGCAGTGCTAGGGCCTCAGGGAGGAGGACCCAGTACTTC. Its protein is CSARASGRRTQYF.

The chain couples TRBV12-5 to TRBJ2-6; D is perhaps TRBD1 (6 bases). The CDR3 extends over 18 amino acids. Germline V gene data show CDR1 as LGHNT and CDR2 as FRNRAP. V lost 1 base and J lost 0, with 13 bases in between. The CDR3 DNA reads TGTGCTAGTGGTTTGGACTCGGGACATACCTCTGGGGCCAACGTCCTGACTTTC. Its translation: CASGLDSGHTSGANVLTF.

This rearrangement joins TRBV10-3 to TRBJ2-3, with 7 bases that match TRBD1. After removal of 6 bases from V and 4 bases from J, the junction contained 1 base not matched to a gene. The CDR3 runs 12 residues. The germline gives CDR1 ENHRY, CDR2 SYGVKD. The chain's CDR3 is CAISTGADTQYF. The CDR3 DNA reads as TGTGCCATCAGCACAGGGGCAGATACGCAGTATTTT.